What follows describes a single T cell receptor (beta chain). Its antigen is not known. Repertoires were generated with immunoSEQ multiplex PCR, while TCRdb's copy carries only in-frame clones and drops some. This table has millions of clones, 90% to 95% appearing once. HIV-negative, healthy adults without recent acute infections or vaccinations were the donors. Those who donated, Caucasian adults without exception, all lived in Nashville, Tennessee. This entry comes from a study of shared clonotypes between healthy human individuals. Study results and limitations: The low donor count limited represented genetic and exposure-history diversity.

Sample: naive CD4+ T cells from PBMCs. Subset described: CD45RA+ positively selected. The sequence derives from a man between 18 and 29 years old in good health. Some clones in this sample may be carry-over from other donors' samples.

The CDR3 DNA follows: TGTGCCAGCAGCGTAGGAGGGTACAAAAACATTCAGTACTTC. It encodes CASSVGGYKNIQYF. The chain couples TRBV9 to TRBJ2-4; a weak D match, TRBD2 (5 bases). Trimming removed 0 bases from V and 3 bases from J, with 7 bases in between. The CDR3 length is 14 residues. Germline V gene data show CDR1 as SGDLS and CDR2 as YYNGEE.